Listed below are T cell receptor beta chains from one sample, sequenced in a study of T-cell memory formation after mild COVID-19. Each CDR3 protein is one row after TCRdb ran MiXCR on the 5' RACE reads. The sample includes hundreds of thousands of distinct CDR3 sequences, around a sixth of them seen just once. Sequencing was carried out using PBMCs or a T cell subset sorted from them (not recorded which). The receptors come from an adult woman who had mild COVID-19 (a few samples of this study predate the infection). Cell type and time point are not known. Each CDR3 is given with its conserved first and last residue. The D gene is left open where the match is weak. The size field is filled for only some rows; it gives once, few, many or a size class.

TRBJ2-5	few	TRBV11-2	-	TGTGCCAGCAGCCAAGGCGACTCGGCCCAGACCCAGTACTTC	CASSQGDSAQTQYF
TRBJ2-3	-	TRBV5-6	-	TGTGCCAGCAGCCTTGGGGTCGGTGCAGATACGCAGTATTTT	CASSLGVGADTQYF
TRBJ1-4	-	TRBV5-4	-	TGTGCCAGCAGCTTTAAGGTCGACGTGATCGAAAAACTGTTTTTT	CASSFKVDVIEKLFF
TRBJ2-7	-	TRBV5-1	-	TGCGCCAGCAGCGGGCCGGGAACCCGCTCCTACGAGCAGTACTTC	CASSGPGTRSYEQYF
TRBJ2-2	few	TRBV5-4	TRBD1	TGTGCCAGCACCCTCGGACAGGGAGCCACCGGGGAGCTGTTTTTT	CASTLGQGATGELFF
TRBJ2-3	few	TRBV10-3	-	TGTGCCATCAGTGAGTCCCCCGATACGCAGTATTTT	CAISESPDTQYF
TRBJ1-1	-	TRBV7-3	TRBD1	TGTGCCAGCAGCGAGTCCACAGGGGGCAGGACTGAAGCTTTCTTT	CASSESTGGRTEAFF
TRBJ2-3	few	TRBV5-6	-	TGTGCCAGCAGCCCACCGGGACTTACCACAGATACGCAGTATTTT	CASSPPGLTTDTQYF
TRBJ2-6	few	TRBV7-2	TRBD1	TGTGCCAGCAGCCTGAGGGGACAGGCGGGCTCTGGGGCCAACGTCCTGACTTTC	CASSLRGQAGSGANVLTF
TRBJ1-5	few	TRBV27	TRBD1	TGTGCCAGCAGTTTAAACAGGGGTTTTAATCAGCCCCAGCATTTT	CASSLNRGFNQPQHF
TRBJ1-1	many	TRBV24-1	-	TGTGCCACCAGTGCCAGTCTGAACACTGAAGCTTTCTTT	CATSASLNTEAFF
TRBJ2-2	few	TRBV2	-	TGTGCCAGCAGTGAAATGCCCCCAGACAGGAACACCGGGGAGCTGTTTTTT	CASSEMPPDRNTGELFF
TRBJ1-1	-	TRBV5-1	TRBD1	TGCGCCAGCAGCTCTGGACAGGGGGACACTGAAGCTTTCTTT	CASSSGQGDTEAFF
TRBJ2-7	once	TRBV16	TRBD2	TGTGCCAGCAGCTTTATCGGGGGGGCATGGTCCTACGAGCAGTACTTC	CASSFIGGAWSYEQYF
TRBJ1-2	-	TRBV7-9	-	TGTGCCAGCAGCATACCGGGACTACACTATGGCTACACCTTC	CASSIPGLHYGYTF
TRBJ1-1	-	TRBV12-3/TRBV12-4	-	TGTGCCAGCAGTCCCATACCTGACAGCACTGAAGCTTTCTTT	CASSPIPDSTEAFF
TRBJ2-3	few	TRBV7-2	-	TGTGCCAGCAGCTTAAGACGGACGGGAAGACGGGGAACGACAGATACGCAGTATTTT	CASSLRRTGRRGTTDTQYF
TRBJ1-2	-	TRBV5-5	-	TGTGCCAGCAGCTCCAGGGTAGGCTATGGCTACACCTTC	CASSSRVGYGYTF
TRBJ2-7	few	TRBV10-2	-	TGCGCCAGCAGTGAACGCTGGACAGCGAATTTCTACGAGCAGTACTTC	CASSERWTANFYEQYF
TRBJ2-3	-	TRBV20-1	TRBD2	TGCAGTGCTAGAGCCGGGACTAGGATGGATACGCAGTATTTT	CSARAGTRMDTQYF
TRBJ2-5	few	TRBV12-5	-	TGTGCTAGTGGTTTGGGGCTGGTACAGGGTAGGGAGACCCAGTACTTC	CASGLGLVQGRETQYF
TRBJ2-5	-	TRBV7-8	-	TGTGCCAGCAGCCGGAGTACAGGGACAAGAAGGGGAGAGACCCAGTACTTC	CASSRSTGTRRGETQYF
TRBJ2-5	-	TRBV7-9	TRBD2	TGTGCCAGCAGCTACCGCGGGACTAGCGGACAAGAGACCCAGTACTTC	CASSYRGTSGQETQYF
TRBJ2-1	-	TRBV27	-	TGTGCCAGCAGTTGGGGACTGGAAGCCCATGAGCAGTTCTTC	CASSWGLEAHEQFF
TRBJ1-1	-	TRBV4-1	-	TGCGCCAGCAGCCAAGCTGACGGGACCGGGACTGAAGCTTTCTTT	CASSQADGTGTEAFF
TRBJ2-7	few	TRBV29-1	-	TGCAGCGTTGAGGGGTGGGGGGCATCCTACGAGCAGTACTTC	CSVEGWGASYEQYF
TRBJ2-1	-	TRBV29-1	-	TGCAGCGTGAGAGGGCAACCCTACAATGAGCAGTTCTTC	CSVRGQPYNEQFF
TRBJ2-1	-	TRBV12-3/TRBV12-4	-	TGTGCCAGCAGTTTAAAGGCGGGATACAATGAGCAGTTCTTC	CASSLKAGYNEQFF
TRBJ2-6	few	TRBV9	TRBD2	TGTGCCAGCAGCGTACACGGACTAGGAACCTTCTCTGGGGCCAACGTCCTGACTTTC	CASSVHGLGTFSGANVLTF
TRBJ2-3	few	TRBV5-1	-	TGCGCCAGCAGCTCTGGCCGGAGGGGCACAGATACGCAGTATTTT	CASSSGRRGTDTQYF
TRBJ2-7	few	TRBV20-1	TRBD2	TGCAGTGCTAGAGATGGGACTAGCGGGAGGATCTACGAGCAGTACTTC	CSARDGTSGRIYEQYF
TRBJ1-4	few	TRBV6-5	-	TGTGCCAGCAGAGCAGGGGACGCAACTAATGAAAAACTGTTTTTT	CASRAGDATNEKLFF
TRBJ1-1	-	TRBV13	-	TGTGCCAGCAGCTTAGAGCACACTGAAGCTTTCTTT	CASSLEHTEAFF
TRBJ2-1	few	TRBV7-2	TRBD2	TGTGCCAGCAGCCTCCGCGGCGGGAGCTCCTACAATGAGCAGTTCTTC	CASSLRGGSSYNEQFF
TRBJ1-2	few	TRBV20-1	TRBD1	TGCAGCGCCGACAGGGGGCATGGCTACACCTTC	CSADRGHGYTF
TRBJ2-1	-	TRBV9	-	TGTGCCAGCAGCCCGGACACCGGGACCAATGAGCAGTTCTTC	CASSPDTGTNEQFF
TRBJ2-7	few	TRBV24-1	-	TGTGCCACCAGTGATTTGGTTGGCCGGCAATACGAGCAGTACTTC	CATSDLVGRQYEQYF
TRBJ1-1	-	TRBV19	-	TGTGCCAGTAGTATACCCTGGGGACACTCGGGAGCTTTCTTT	CASSIPWGHSGAFF
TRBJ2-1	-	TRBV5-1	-	TGCGCCAGCGCGCAGGGCTTCAACAATGAGCAGTTCTTC	CASAQGFNNEQFF
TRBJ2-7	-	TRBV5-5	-	TGTGCCAGCAGCTTTCTTGTCCAATCCTACGAGCAGTACTTC	CASSFLVQSYEQYF
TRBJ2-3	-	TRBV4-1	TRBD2	TGCGCCAGCAGCCAAGATCGGGGGGTTGGGACAGATACGCAGTATTTT	CASSQDRGVGTDTQYF
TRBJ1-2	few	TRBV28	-	TGTGCCAGCAGTTTGCCGGAATACTATGGCTACACCTTC	CASSLPEYYGYTF
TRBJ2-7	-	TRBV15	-	TGTGCCACCAGCAGAGATAGCCCGAAGAGCTCCTACGAGCAGTACTTC	CATSRDSPKSSYEQYF
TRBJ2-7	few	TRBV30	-	TGTGCCTGGAGACTAGGGCCCGGGTACGAGCAGTACTTC	CAWRLGPGYEQYF
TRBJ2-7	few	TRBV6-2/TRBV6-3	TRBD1	TGTGCCAGCAGACGGCGGACAGGGCTCGGGGAACAGTACTTC	CASRRRTGLGEQYF